These 12 T cell receptor beta chains originate from one sample sequenced in a study of cytomegalovirus exposure and HLA in healthy donors. TCRdb keeps only in-frame clones here, not all; method: immunoSEQ multiplex PCR. In the table there are about 180,000 clones, roughly 85% of which are singletons. Sequencing used PBMCs. The receptors shown here come from a man between 18 and 29 years old in good health and CMV-seropositive.

The chain recombines TRBV19 with TRBJ2-2, with 9 bases matching TRBD1. V gave up 4 bases and J gave up 1 base; unmatched junction bases: 4. This CDR3 contains 16 residues. From germline, CDR1 is LNHDA and CDR2 SQIVND (reference sequence). The CDR3 region has the DNA TGTGCCAGTAGTAGTAACAGGGGGCAGAACACCGGGGAGCTGTTTTTT. Protein: CASSSNRGQNTGELFF.

The J gene is TRBJ2-1, the V gene TRBV7-8, with D possibly being TRBD2 (7 bases). Germline CDR1 is SGHVS and CDR2 is FQNEAQ. This CDR3 comprises 18 residues. Trimming removed 5 bases from V and 0 bases from J, with 20 bases in between. CDR3 bases: TGTGCCAGCAGCCTGGAGGGGGGGGCTCTCTCCTCCTACAATGAGCAGTTCTTC. Amino acids: CASSLEGGALSSYNEQFF.

The chain has TRBV14 and TRBJ2-1, with a weak D call TRBD1 (6 bases). Deletions cut 2 bases from V and 4 bases from J, with 15 bases between. CDR1 is SGHDN, CDR2 FVKESK, per germline. The CDR3 sequence is 16 residues long. In DNA, the CDR3 is TGTGCCAGCAGCCAAAAGGCCGGGACACTGTACAATGAGCAGTTCTTC. Translating gives CASSQKAGTLYNEQFF.

The V gene is TRBV6-1, the J gene TRBJ2-6; D is unresolved. Trimming took 10 bases from V and 0 from J, leaving 10 bases between them. This CDR3 comprises 14 residues. Germline V gene sequence: CDR1 MNHNS, CDR2 SASEGT. The DNA for the CDR3 is TGTGCCACCTTCTCGGGCTCTGGGGCCAACGTCCTGACTTTC. Translated, it gives CATFSGSGANVLTF.

The V gene is TRBV5-6, the J gene TRBJ2-5; 7 bases map to TRBD1. Germline trimming cut 5 bases from V and 2 bases from J; bases unmatched to any gene: 9. Germline assignment: CDR1 SGHDT and CDR2 YYEEEE. The CDR3 runs 15 residues. The CDR3: CASSDTGTAQETQYF. CDR3 in DNA: TGTGCCAGCAGTGATACCGGGACAGCGCAAGAGACCCAGTACTTC.

The CDR3 DNA sequence: TGCGCCAGCAGCTTGGGGGAGACAGGGTTCGAGCAGTACTTC. Residues: CASSLGETGFEQYF. The chain carries TRBV5-1 and TRBJ2-7, with 7 bases fitting TRBD1. With 0 bases clipped from V and 6 bases from J, the junction kept 6 bases outside the gene matches. The CDR3 extends over 14 amino acids. Germline V lookup: CDR1 SGHRS, CDR2 YFSETQ.

The V call is TRBV7-9, the J call TRBJ2-2; TRBD2 is a possible D gene (5 bases). Between the trimmed V and J ends, which lost 3 bases and 5 bases, there was a span of 7 bases. CDR3 length equals 13 residues. Germline V CDR1 and CDR2: SEHNR, FQNEAQ (reference sequence). CDR3 region: CASSLRVTGELFF. CDR3 DNA sequence: TGTGCCAGCAGCTTGCGGGTAACCGGGGAGCTGTTTTTT.

The chain combines TRBV5-4 with TRBJ1-6, with D possibly matching TRBD1 (6 bases). Trimming took 3 bases from V and 2 from J, leaving 18 bases between them. The CDR3 covers 18 residues. The germline gives CDR1 SGHNT, CDR2 YYREEE (reference sequence). The CDR3 sequence: CASSWGQGKGTYNSPLHF. The CDR3 nucleotides read TGTGCCAGCAGCTGGGGGCAGGGGAAAGGTACCTATAATTCACCCCTCCACTTT.

As DNA, the CDR3 is TGTGCCAGCAGCGGGGGGGGAGAGACCCAGTACTTC. It translates to CASSGGGETQYF. The chain links TRBV28 to TRBJ2-5, with 8 bases lining up with TRBD2. The CDR3 has 12 residues. V was clipped by 6 bases and J by 4 bases; unmatched bases: 1. Germline V gives CDR1 MDHEN, CDR2 SYDVKM. Using reference TRBV28 and TRBJ2-5 for the parts outside the CDR3, the full variable domain is DVKVTQSSRYLVKRTGEKVFLECVQDMDHENMFWYRQDPGLGLRLIYFSYDVKMKEKGDIPEGYSVSREKKERFSLILESASTNQTSMYLCASSGGGETQYFGPGTRLLVL.

CDR3 residues: CATTDSYDSYEQYF. In nucleotides, the CDR3 is TGTGCCACGACGGACAGCTACGACTCCTACGAGCAGTACTTC. The chain carries TRBV28 and TRBJ2-7, with D possibly being TRBD1 (6 bases). V was trimmed by 10 bases and J by 0 bases, leaving 16 bases between them. The germline gives CDR1 MDHEN, CDR2 SYDVKM. The CDR3 spans 14 residues. Based on the CDR3 plus reference TRBV28 and TRBJ2-7, the full variable domain is DVKVTQSSRYLVKRTGEKVFLECVQDMDHENMFWYRQDPGLGLRLIYFSYDVKMKEKGDIPEGYSVSREKKERFSLILESASTNQTSMYLCATTDSYDSYEQYFGPGTRLTVT.

This clone appeared a few times. The genes are TRBV30 and TRBJ1-2; unclear D gene. The CDR3 has 16 residues. From germline, CDR1 is GTSNPN and CDR2 SVGIG (reference sequence). Trimming left V 0 bases short and J 7 bases short, with 21 bases between. The CDR3 loop reads CAWSVDGIPPVGGYTF. CDR3 nucleotide sequence: TGTGCCTGGAGTGTAGACGGGATCCCGCCCGTCGGTGGCTACACCTTC.

The chain uses TRBV30 and TRBJ1-2; unclear D gene. The germline gives CDR1 GTSNPN, CDR2 SVGIG (reference sequence). The CDR3 has 12 amino acids. V gave up 7 bases and J gave up 0 bases, with 9 bases separating them. The CDR3 DNA reads as TGTGCCTACGCGGCTACTAACTATGGCTACACCTTC. Protein product: CAYAATNYGYTF. Full variable domain (rest looked up from reference TRBV30 and TRBJ1-2): SQTIHQWPATLVQPVGSPLSLECTVEGTSNPNLYWYRQAAGRGLQLLFYSVGIGQISSEVPQNLSASRPQDRQFILSSKKLLLSDSGFYLCAYAATNYGYTFGSGTRLTVV.